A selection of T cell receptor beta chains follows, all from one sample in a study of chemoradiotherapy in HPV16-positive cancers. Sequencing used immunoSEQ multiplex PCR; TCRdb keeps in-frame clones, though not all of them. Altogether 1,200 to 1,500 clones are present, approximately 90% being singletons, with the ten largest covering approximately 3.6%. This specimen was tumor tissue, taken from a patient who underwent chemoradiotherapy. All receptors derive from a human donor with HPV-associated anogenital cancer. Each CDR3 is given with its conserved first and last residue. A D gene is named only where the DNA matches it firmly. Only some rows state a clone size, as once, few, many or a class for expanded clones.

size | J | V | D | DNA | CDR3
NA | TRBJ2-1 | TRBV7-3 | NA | TGTGCCAGCAGCTTAGCTGGAACGGGGGGCCCTTCCTACAATGAGCAGTTCTTC | CASSLAGTGGPSYNEQFF
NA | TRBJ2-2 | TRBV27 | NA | TGTGCCAGCAGTTCGCAGGACAGGGAGGGTGGGGAGCTGTTTTTT | CASSSQDREGGELFF
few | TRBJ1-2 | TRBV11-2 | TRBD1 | TGTGCCAGCAGCTCAGGGGGCGAGGGATCCTATGGCTACACCTTC | CASSSGGEGSYGYTF
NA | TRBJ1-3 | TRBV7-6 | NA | TGTGCCAGCAGCTTGCCCAGAAACACCATATATTTT | CASSLPRNTIYF
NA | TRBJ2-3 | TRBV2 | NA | TGTGCCAGCAGTTTATCTCTCGCGGGGGATACGCAGTATTTT | CASSLSLAGDTQYF
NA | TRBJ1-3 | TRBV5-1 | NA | TGCGCCAGCACAATGGGGGGGACTGGTTCTGGAAACACCATATATTTT | CASTMGGTGSGNTIYF
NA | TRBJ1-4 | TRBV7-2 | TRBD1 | TGTGCCAGCAGCCTAGCGGGGACAGGTGGTGAAAAACTGTTTTTT | CASSLAGTGGEKLFF
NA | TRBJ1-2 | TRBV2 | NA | TGTGCCAGTCCGTCGGCAGAGGCCAACTATGGCTACACCTTC | CASPSAEANYGYTF
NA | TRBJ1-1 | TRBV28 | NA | TGTGCCAGCACTCAGGGGTCGCAGAACACTGAAGCTTTCTTT | CASTQGSQNTEAFF
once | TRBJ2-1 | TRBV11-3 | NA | TGTGCCAGCAGCCCAGGGGGGGGGAATATGAAGTTCTTC | CASSPGGGNMKFF
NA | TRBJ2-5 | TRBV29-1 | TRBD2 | TGCAGCGTGGGGACTAGCCGGGAGACCCAGTACTTC | CSVGTSRETQYF
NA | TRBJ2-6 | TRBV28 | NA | TGTGCCAGCTTTCCGAACAGGGACTCAGGTGGGGCCAACGTCCTGACTTTC | CASFPNRDSGGANVLTF
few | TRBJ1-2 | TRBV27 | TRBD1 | TGTGCCAGCAGTTTAACGGGGACAGGTCGTGGCTACACCTTC | CASSLTGTGRGYTF
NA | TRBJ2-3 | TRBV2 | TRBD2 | TGTGCCAGCCAGGAGCTAGCGGGGAGCACAGATACGCAGTATTTT | CASQELAGSTDTQYF
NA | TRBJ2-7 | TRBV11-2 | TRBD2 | TGTGCCAGCAGCTTACCCACTAGCGTCTCCTACGAGCAGTACTTC | CASSLPTSVSYEQYF
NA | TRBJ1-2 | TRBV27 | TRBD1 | TGTGCCAGCAGTTTTGACCACTATAGGACAGGGAAGGTCTATGGCTACACCTTC | CASSFDHYRTGKVYGYTF
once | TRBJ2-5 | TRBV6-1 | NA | TGTGCCAGCAGCGCCCTCGGATCCGGCGGGGAGACCCAGTACTTC | CASSALGSGGETQYF
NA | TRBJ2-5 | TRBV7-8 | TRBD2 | TGTGCCAGCAGCGCCGGGGGGGCTGATCAAGAGACCCAGTACTTC | CASSAGGADQETQYF
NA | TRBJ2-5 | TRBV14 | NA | TGTGCCAGCAGCCAAGCGGTGCGGTCGTCGACACAAGAGACCCAGTACTTC | CASSQAVRSSTQETQYF
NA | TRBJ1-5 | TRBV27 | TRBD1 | TGTGCCAGCAGTTTCGGACAGGGGAATCAGCCCCAGCATTTT | CASSFGQGNQPQHF
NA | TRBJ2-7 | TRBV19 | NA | TGTGCCAGTAGTATGGGAGGGGGCAGACGCTACGAGCAGTACTTC | CASSMGGGRRYEQYF
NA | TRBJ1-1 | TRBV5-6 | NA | TGTGCCAGCAGCTTGGAGGCAGCATCTTACCCCGAAGCTTTCTTT | CASSLEAASYPEAFF
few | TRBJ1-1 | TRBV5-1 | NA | TGCGCCAGCAGCCCAACACAAGGGGGGTACACTGAAGCTTTCTTT | CASSPTQGGYTEAFF